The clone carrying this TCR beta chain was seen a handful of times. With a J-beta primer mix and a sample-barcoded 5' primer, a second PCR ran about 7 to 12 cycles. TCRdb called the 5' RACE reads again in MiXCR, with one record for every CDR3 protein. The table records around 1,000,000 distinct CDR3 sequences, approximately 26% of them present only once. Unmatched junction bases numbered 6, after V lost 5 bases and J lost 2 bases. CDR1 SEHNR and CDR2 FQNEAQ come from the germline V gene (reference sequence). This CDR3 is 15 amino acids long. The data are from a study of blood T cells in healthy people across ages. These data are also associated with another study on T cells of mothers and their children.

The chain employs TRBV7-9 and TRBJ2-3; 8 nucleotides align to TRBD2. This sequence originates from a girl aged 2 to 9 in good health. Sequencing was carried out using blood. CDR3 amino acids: CASSASLAATDTQYF. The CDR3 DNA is TGTGCCAGCAGCGCCTCACTAGCGGCCACAGATACGCAGTATTTT. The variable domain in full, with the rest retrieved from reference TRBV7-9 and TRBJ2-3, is DTGVSQNPRHKITKRGQNVTFRCDPISEHNRLYWYRQTLGQGPEFLTYFQNEAQLEKSRLLSDRFSAERPKGSFSTLEIQRTEQGDSAMYLCASSASLAATDTQYFGPGTRLTVL.